This entry concerns a single T cell receptor (beta chain). V lost 2 bases to trimming and J lost 2 bases, with 12 bases between them. From germline, CDR1 is SGHTA and CDR2 FQGNSA. The CDR3 extends over 15 amino acids. The assay ran at deep level. DNA at about 210 ng, approximately 30,000 T cell genomes, went into sorted-subset replicate PCRs. Data came from immunoSEQ multiplex PCR; TCRdb stores just in-frame clones and leaves some out. The table shows 2.3 million or so clones, with about 92% occurring only once. These data are taken from a study of shared clonotypes between healthy human individuals. The genes are TRBV7-2 and TRBJ2-5; D possibly corresponds to TRBD1 (6 bases). Material: naive CD4+ T cells from PBMCs. Subset given: CD45RA+ positively selected. The sequence derives from a man aged 18 to 30 in good health. Some clones in this sample may be carry-over from other donors' samples. CDR3 amino acids: CASSLQGPLQETQYF. The CDR3 nucleotides are TGTGCCAGCAGCTTACAGGGGCCCTTACAAGAGACCCAGTACTTC. Together with reference TRBV7-2 and TRBJ2-5, the CDR3 gives the full variable domain: GAGVSQSPSNKVTEKGKDVELRCDPISGHTALYWYRQSLGQGLEFLIYFQGNSAPDKSGLPSDRFSAERTGGSVSTLTIQRTQQEDSAVYLCASSLQGPLQETQYFGPGTRLLVL.